This TCR beta chain was recovered during a study of identical twins. This clonotype was seen only a few times. Its antigen remains unidentified. V was pared by 2 bases and J by 10 bases, with 16 bases between. The CDR3 runs to 14 residues. Germline V CDR1 and CDR2: MNHNY, SVGAGI (reference sequence). Points from the study as a whole: Models underestimated out-of-frame TCR alpha sharing in monozygotic twins. Invariant MAIT and iNKT cells could partly confound zero-insertion analyses.

A universal primer site was created by template switching, with the cDNA bearing unique molecular identifiers. TCRdb used MiXCR to reprocess the 5' RACE reads, holding one entry per CDR3 protein. Of about 1.7 million distinct CDR3 sequences in the sample, roughly a third are singletons; the top ten hold under 0.35%. The sample consisted of cord blood. The genes are TRBV6-6 and TRBJ2-3, with D possibly TRBD1 on 5 matching bases. The receptor was isolated from a newborn girl in good health. The CDR3, as DNA: TGTGCCAGCAGTTACCACCTGGAACAGGCCCCGCAGTATTTT. Protein sequence: CASSYHLEQAPQYF.